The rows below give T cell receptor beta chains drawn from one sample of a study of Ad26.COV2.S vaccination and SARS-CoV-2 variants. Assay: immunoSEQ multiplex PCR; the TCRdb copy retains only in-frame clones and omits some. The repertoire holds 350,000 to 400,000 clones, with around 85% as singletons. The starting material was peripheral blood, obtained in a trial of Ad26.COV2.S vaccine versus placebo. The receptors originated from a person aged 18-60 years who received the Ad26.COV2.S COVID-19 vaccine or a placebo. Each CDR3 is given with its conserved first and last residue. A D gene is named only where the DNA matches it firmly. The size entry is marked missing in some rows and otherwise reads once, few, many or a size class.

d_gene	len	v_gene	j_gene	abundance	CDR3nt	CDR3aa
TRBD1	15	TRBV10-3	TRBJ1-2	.	TGTGCCATCAGTGGGTCCGGCCCAGGGGGCTATGGCTACACCTTC	CAISGSGPGGYGYTF
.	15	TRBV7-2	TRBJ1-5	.	TGTGCCAGCAGCCCGCCCGGTTATAGCAATCAGCCCCAGCATTTT	CASSPPGYSNQPQHF
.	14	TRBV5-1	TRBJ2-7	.	TGCGCCAGCAGGATCAACGGGTTATCCTACGAGCAGTACTTC	CASRINGLSYEQYF
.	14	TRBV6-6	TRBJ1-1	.	TGTGCCAGCAGTTACTCTCCAGGGGACACTGAAGCTTTCTTT	CASSYSPGDTEAFF
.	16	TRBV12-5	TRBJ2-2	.	TGTGCTAGTGGTTTGGTAACGGGGCCCCCACCCGGGGAGCTGTTTTTT	CASGLVTGPPPGELFF
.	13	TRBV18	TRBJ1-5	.	TGTGCCAGCTCACCAGGGCTCGAACGGCCCCAGCATTTT	CASSPGLERPQHF
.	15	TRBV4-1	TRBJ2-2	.	TGCGCCAGCAGCCAACCGGCAGGGAGGACCGGGGAGCTGTTTTTT	CASSQPAGRTGELFF
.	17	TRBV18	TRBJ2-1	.	TGTGCCAGCTCATCTATACCGGGACAAAGCTCCTACAATGAGCAGTTCTTC	CASSSIPGQSSYNEQFF
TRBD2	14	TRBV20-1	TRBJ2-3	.	TGCAGTGCTAGTAGCGGGGGGGCGTCGAATACGCAGTATTTT	CSASSGGASNTQYF
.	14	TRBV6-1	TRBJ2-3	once	TGTGCCAGCAGTGAAGCAGGGGGCACAGATACGCAGTATTTT	CASSEAGGTDTQYF
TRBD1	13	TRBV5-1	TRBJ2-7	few	TGCGCCAGCAGCTCGACAGGGGAGCACGAGCAGTACTTC	CASSSTGEHEQYF
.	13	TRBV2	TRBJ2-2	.	TGTGCCAGCAGCCCCCGGAACACCGGGGAGCTGTTTTTT	CASSPRNTGELFF
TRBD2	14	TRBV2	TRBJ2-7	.	TGTGCCAGCATCCTCGGGGGGTCCCTCGGGGAGCAGTACTTC	CASILGGSLGEQYF
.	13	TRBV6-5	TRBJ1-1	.	TGTGCCAGCAGCCGACAGATGAACACTGAAGCTTTCTTT	CASSRQMNTEAFF
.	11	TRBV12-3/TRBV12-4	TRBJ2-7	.	TGTGCCAGCAGTCGCGGCAACGAGCAGTACTTC	CASSRGNEQYF
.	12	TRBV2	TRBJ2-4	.	TGTGCCAGCAGTATCCGATTGCACATTCAGTACTTC	CASSIRLHIQYF